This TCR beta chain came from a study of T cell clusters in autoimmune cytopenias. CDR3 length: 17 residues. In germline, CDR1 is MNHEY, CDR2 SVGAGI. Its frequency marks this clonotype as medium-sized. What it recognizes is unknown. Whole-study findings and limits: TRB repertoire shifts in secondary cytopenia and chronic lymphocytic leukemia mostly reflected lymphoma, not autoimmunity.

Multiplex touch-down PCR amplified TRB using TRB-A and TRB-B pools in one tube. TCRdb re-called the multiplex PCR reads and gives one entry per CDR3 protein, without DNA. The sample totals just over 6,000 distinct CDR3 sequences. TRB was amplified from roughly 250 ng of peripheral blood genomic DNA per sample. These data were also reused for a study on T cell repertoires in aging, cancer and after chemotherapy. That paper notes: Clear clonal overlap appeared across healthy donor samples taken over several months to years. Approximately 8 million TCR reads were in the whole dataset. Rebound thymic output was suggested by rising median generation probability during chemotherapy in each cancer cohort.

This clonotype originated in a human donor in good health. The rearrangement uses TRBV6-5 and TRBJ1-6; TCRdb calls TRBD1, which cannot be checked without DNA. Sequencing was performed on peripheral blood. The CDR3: CASSRRSGTGGGSPLHF.